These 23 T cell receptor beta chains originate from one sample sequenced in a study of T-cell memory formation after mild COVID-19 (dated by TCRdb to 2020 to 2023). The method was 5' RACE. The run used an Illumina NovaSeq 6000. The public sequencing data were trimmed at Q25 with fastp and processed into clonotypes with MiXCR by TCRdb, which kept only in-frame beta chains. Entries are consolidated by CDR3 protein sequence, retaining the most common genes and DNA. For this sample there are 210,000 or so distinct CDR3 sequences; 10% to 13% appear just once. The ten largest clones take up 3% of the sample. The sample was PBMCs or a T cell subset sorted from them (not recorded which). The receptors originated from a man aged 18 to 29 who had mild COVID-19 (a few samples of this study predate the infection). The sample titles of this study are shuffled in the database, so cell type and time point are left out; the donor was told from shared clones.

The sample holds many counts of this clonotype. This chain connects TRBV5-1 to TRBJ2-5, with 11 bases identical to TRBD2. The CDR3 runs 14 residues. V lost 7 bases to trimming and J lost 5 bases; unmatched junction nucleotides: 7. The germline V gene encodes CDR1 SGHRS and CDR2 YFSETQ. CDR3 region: CASGGLAGTETQYF. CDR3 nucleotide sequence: TGCGCCAGCGGCGGACTAGCGGGTACCGAGACCCAGTACTTC.

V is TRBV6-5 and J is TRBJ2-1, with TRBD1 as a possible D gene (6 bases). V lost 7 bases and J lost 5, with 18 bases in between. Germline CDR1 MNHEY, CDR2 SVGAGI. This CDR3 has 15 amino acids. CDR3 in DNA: TGTGCCAGCACGGGGATGGTGGGGGCCAACAATGAGCAGTTCTTC. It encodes CASTGMVGANNEQFF.

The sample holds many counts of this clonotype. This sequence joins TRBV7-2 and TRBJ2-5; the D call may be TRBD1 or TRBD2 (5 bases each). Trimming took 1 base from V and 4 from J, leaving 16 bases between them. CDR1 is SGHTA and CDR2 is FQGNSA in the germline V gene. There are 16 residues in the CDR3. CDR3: CASSLGRDAWGETQYF. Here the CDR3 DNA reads TGTGCCAGCAGCTTAGGAAGGGACGCGTGGGGAGAGACCCAGTACTTC.

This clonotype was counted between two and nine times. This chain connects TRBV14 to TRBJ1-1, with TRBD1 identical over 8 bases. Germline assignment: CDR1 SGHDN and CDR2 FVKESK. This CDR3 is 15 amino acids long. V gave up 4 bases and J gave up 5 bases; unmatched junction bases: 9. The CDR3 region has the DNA TGTGCCAGCAGCCTATTCAGGGGGCGCCGGACTGAAGCTTTCTTT. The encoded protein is CASSLFRGRRTEAFF.

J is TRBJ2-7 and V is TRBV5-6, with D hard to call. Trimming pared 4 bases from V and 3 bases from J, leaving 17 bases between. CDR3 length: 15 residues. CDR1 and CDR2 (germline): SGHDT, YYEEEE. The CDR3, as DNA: TGTGCCAGCAGCACTGTTGATCTAGTCAGCTACGAGCAGTACTTC. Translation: CASSTVDLVSYEQYF.

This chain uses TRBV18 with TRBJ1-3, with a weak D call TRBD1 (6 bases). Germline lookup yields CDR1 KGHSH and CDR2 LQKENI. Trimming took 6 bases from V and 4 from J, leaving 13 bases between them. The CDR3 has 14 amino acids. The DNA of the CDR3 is TGTGCCAGCTCGCCCGACAGGACCGGAAACACCATATATTTT. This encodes CASSPDRTGNTIYF.

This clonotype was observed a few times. CDR3 DNA: TGTGCCAGCAGCCTCACGCGGACTAGCGCCGGGGAGCTGTTTTTT. This gives the protein CASSLTRTSAGELFF. V usage is TRBV7-2 and J usage is TRBJ2-2; TRBD2 agrees at 9 bases. This CDR3 spans 15 amino acids. V shed 5 bases and J 6 bases; nucleotides not matched to a gene: 7. Germline CDR1 SGHTA, CDR2 FQGNSA.

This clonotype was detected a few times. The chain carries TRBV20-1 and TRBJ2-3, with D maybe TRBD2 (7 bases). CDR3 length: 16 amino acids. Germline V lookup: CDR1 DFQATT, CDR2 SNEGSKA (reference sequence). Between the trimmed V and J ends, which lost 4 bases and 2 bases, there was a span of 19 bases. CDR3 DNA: TGCAGTGCTACCTCGCCGTTCGGGGGGCCCACAGATACGCAGTATTTT. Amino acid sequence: CSATSPFGGPTDTQYF.

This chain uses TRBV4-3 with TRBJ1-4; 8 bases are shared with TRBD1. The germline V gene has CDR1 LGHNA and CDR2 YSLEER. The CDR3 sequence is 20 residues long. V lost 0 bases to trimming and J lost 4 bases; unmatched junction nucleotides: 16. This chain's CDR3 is CASSQDSVRGRRTVNEKLFF. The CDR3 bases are TGCGCCAGCAGCCAAGATTCGGTCAGGGGGCGAAGAACGGTTAATGAAAAACTGTTTTTT.

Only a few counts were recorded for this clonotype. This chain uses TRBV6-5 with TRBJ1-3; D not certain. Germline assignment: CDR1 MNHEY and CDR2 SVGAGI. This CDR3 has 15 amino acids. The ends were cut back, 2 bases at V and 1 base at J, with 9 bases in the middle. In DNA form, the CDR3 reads TGTGCCAGCAGTTACGGGGTACAATCTGGAAACACCATATATTTT. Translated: CASSYGVQSGNTIYF.

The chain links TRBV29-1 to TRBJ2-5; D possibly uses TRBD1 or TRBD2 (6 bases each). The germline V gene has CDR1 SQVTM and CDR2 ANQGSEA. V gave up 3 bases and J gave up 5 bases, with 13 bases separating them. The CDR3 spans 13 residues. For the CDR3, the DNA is TGCAGCGTTGAGGAGGGGGACTGGGAGACCCAGTACTTC. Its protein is CSVEEGDWETQYF.

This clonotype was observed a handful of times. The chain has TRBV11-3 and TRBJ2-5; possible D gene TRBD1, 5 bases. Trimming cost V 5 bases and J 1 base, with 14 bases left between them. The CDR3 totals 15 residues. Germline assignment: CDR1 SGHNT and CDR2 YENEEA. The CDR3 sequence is CASSIGGRAQETQYF. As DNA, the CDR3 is TGTGCCAGCAGCATAGGTGGCAGGGCCCAAGAGACCCAGTACTTC.

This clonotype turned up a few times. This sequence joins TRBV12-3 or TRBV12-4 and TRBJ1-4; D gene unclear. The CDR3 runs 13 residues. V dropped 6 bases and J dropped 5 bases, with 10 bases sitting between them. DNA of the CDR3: TGTGCCAGCAGCCGGGCCCAAAATGAAAAACTGTTTTTT. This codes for CASSRAQNEKLFF.

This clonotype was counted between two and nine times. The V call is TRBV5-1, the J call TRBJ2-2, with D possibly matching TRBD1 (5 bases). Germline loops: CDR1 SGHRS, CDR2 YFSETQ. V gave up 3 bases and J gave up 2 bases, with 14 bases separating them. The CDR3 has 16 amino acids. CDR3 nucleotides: TGCGCCAGCAGCTACCGGACAATAGGAAACACCGGGGAGCTGTTTTTT. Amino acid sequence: CASSYRTIGNTGELFF.

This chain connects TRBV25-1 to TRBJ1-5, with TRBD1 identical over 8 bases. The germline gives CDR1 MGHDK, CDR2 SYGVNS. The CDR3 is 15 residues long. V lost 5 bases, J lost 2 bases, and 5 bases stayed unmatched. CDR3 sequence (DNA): TGTGCCAGCAGTACAGGGGGAGAAGGCAATCAGCCCCAGCATTTT. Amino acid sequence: CASSTGGEGNQPQHF.

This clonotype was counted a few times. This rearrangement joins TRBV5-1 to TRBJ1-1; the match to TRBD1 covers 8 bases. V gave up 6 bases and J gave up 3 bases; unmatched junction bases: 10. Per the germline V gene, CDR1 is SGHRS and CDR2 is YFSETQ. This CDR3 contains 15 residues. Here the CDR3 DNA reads TGCGCCAGCAATCGACAGGGGCATACGGACACTGAAGCTTTCTTT. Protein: CASNRQGHTDTEAFF.

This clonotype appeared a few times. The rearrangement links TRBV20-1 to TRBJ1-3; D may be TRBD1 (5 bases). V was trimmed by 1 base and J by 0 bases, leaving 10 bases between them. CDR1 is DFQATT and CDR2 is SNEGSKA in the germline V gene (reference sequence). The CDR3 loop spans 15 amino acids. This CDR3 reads CSARVGGSSGNTIYF. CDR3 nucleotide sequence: TGCAGTGCTAGAGTTGGGGGGTCCTCTGGAAACACCATATATTTT.

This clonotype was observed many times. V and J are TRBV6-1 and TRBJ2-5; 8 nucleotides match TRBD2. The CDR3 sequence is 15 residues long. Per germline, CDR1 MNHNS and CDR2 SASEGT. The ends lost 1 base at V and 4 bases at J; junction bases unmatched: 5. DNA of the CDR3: TGTGCCAGCAGTGAAGGCCCCGGGAGGGGAGAGACCCAGTACTTC. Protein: CASSEGPGRGETQYF.

CDR3 loop: CASIEGGGTAANVLTF. The CDR3 nucleotides read TGTGCCAGCATCGAGGGGGGGGGTACGGCAGCCAACGTCCTGACTTTC. The rearrangement uses TRBV28 and TRBJ2-6, with D possibly TRBD2 on 7 matching bases. V was cut by 7 bases and J by 7 bases, with 20 bases left in between. Germline lookup yields CDR1 MDHEN and CDR2 SYDVKM. CDR3 length: 16 amino acids. Variable domain in full (rest from reference TRBV28 and TRBJ2-6): DVKVTQSSRYLVKRTGEKVFLECVQDMDHENMFWYRQDPGLGLRLIYFSYDVKMKEKGDIPEGYSVSREKKERFSLILESASTNQTSMYLCASIEGGGTAANVLTFGAGSRLTVL.

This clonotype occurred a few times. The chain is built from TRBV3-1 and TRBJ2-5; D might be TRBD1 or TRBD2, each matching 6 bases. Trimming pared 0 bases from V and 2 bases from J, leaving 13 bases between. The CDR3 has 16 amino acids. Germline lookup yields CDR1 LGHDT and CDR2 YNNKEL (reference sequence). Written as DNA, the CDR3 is TGTGCCAGCAGCCAAGATTGGTGGGGGGCACAAGAGACCCAGTACTTC. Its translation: CASSQDWWGAQETQYF.

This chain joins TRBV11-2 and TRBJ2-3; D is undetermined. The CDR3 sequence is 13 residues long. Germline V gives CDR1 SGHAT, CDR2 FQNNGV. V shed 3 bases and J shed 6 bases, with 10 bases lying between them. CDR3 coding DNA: TGTGCCAGCAGCTTGGCGTACCTGGATACGCAGTATTTT. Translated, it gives CASSLAYLDTQYF.

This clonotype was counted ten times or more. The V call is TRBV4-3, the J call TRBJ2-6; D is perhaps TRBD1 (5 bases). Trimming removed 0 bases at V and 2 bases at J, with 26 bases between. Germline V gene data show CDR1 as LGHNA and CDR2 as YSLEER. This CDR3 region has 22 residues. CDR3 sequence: CASSQDSGVWGRARPGANVLTF. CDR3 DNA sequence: TGCGCCAGCAGCCAAGATAGTGGAGTTTGGGGCAGGGCTAGACCTGGGGCCAACGTCCTGACTTTC.

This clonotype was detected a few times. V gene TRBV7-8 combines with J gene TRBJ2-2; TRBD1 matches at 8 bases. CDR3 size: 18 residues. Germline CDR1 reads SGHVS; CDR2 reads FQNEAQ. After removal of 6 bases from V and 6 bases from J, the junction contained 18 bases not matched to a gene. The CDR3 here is CASRHWTGNSLEAGELFF. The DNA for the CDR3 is TGTGCCAGCAGGCATTGGACAGGGAATAGTTTAGAAGCCGGGGAGCTGTTTTTT. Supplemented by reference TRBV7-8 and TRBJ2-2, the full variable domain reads GAGVSQSPRYKVAKRGQDVALRCDPISGHVSLFWYQQALGQGPEFLTYFQNEAQLDKSGLPSDRFFAERPEGSVSTLKIQRTQQEDSAVYLCASRHWTGNSLEAGELFFGEGSRLTVL.